A single sample gave rise to the 4 T cell receptor beta chains below, sequenced in a study of radiation and T cells in renal cell carcinoma. As for time point: baseline pretreatment blood. Described treatment: 15 Gy SBRT to primary tumor, nephrectomy 4 weeks later. Clones were sequenced by immunoSEQ multiplex PCR, and TCRdb holds only the in-frame ones, with some missing. Of about 130,000 clones listed, approximately 90% are singletons. Source: blood, taken from a patient whose treatment included radiotherapy and nephrectomy. Every receptor here comes from a woman aged 50 to 65 with renal cell carcinoma.

The chain is built from TRBV14 and TRBJ2-5; 10 bases agree with TRBD2. V gave up 7 bases and J gave up 2 bases; unmatched junction bases: 10. CDR3 length: 16 residues. In germline, CDR1 is SGHDN, CDR2 FVKESK. CDR3 protein: CASTSGSGGYQETQYF. In DNA form, the CDR3 reads TGTGCCAGCACCTCCGGTAGCGGGGGGTATCAAGAGACCCAGTACTTC.

Comment on this clone: The junction departs from germline at one end; a sequencing error may be responsible. The chain combines TRBV7-7 with TRBJ2-2, with D uncertain. The CDR3 sequence is 14 residues long. Germline V gives CDR1 SSHAT, CDR2 FNYEAQ (reference sequence). The DNA of the CDR3 is TGTGCTAGCAGAACCGGGTCAAACACCGGGGAGCTGTTTTTT. It translates to CASRTGSNTGELFF.

This chain connects TRBV7-9 to TRBJ1-4; possible D gene TRBD1, 5 bases. Per the germline V gene, CDR1 is SEHNR and CDR2 is FQNEAQ (reference sequence). The V end lost 3 bases, the J end lost 5 bases, and 10 bases lay between the germline ends. The length of the CDR3 is 14 residues. CDR3 protein: CASSFGQGNEKLFF. DNA of the CDR3: TGTGCCAGCAGCTTTGGGCAGGGAAATGAAAAACTGTTTTTT.

V and J are TRBV5-5 and TRBJ1-2, with 8 bases that match TRBD1. V dropped 4 bases and J dropped 8; count of bases not matched to a gene: 4. The CDR3 has 12 amino acids. The V gene's germline CDR1 is SGHKS and CDR2 YYEKEE (reference sequence). The DNA of the CDR3 is TGTGCCAGCAGCGCGACAGGGGCGGGCTACACCTTC. It codes for CASSATGAGYTF.